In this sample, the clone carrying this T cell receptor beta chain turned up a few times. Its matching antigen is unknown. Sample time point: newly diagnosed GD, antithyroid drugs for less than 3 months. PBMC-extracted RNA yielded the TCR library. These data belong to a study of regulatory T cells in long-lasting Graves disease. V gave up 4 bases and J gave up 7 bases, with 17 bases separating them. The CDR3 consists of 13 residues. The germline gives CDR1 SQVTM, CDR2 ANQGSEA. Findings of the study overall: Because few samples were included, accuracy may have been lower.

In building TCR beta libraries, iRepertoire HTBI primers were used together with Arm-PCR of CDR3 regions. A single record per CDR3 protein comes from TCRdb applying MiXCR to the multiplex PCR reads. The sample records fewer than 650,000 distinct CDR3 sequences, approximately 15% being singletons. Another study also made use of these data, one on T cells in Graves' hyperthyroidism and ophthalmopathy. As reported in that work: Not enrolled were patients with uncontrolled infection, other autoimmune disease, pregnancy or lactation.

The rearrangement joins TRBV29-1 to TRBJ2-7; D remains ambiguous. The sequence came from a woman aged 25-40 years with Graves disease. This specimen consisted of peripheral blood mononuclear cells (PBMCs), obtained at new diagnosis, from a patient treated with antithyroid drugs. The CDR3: CSVVSGPFREQYF. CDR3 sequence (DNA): TGCAGCGTTGTTAGTGGGCCGTTTAGGGAGCAGTACTTC.